This is a list of T cell receptor beta chains from one sample in a study of molecular identifiers for immune sequencing clone quantification. Each CDR3 protein is one row after TCRdb ran MiXCR on the PCR reads. The repertoire holds some 5,700 distinct CDR3 sequences, roughly 15% seen once, with approximately 2.3% in the top ten. The source material was naive CD8+ T cells from blood, with Jurkat cell RNA spiked in. The receptors were sampled from a human donor in good health. Some libraries in this study had Jurkat cell RNA spiked in. Each CDR3 is given with its conserved first and last residue. D genes are given only for firm matches. Size is omitted from some rows. Given values are once, few, many or a class for expanded clones.

j_gene,abundance,d_gene,v_gene,CDR3aa,CDR3nt
TRBJ1-5,medium-sized,TRBD1,TRBV6-2/TRBV6-3,CASSSLFGTGMYQPQHF,TGTGCCAGCAGTTCACTTTTTGGGACAGGGATGTATCAGCCCCAGCATTTT
TRBJ1-5,many,NA,TRBV28,CASSQGKIQPQHF,TGTGCCAGCAGTCAGGGTAAGATTCAGCCCCAGCATTTT
TRBJ1-5,many,TRBD1,TRBV6-2/TRBV6-3,CASGATGTGHQPQHF,TGTGCCAGCGGCGCCACCGGGACAGGGCATCAGCCCCAGCATTTT
TRBJ2-3,medium-sized,TRBD1,TRBV19,CASSIMGGQGAGDTQYF,TGTGCCAGTAGTATCATGGGGGGACAGGGGGCTGGAGATACGCAGTATTTT
TRBJ1-1,few,TRBD1,TRBV20-1,CSAAVPGQELNTEAFF,TGCAGTGCCGCTGTCCCGGGACAGGAGTTGAACACTGAAGCTTTCTTT
TRBJ2-1,medium-sized,TRBD1,TRBV24-1,CATSDRGQGDVYNEQFF,TGTGCCACCAGTGACCGAGGACAGGGGGATGTCTACAATGAGCAGTTCTTC
TRBJ2-1,medium-sized,NA,TRBV6-2/TRBV6-3,CASSYSSYGDEQFF,TGTGCCAGCAGTTACTCGAGTTACGGGGATGAGCAGTTCTTC
TRBJ1-5,medium-sized,TRBD1,TRBV7-9,CASSPGGHSNQPQHF,TGTGCCAGCAGCCCAGGGGGTCATAGCAATCAGCCCCAGCATTTT
TRBJ2-3,medium-sized,TRBD1,TRBV28,CASSPYRGGTDTQYF,TGTGCCAGCAGTCCATACAGGGGCGGCACAGATACGCAGTATTTT
TRBJ1-1,many,NA,TRBV6-2/TRBV6-3,CASTPPTGRTEAFF,TGTGCCAGCACCCCCCCGACTGGAAGAACTGAAGCTTTCTTT
TRBJ2-3,many,TRBD2,TRBV27,CASSPSSGLAGLDTQYF,TGTGCCAGCAGTCCATCGTCCGGACTAGCGGGATTAGATACGCAGTATTTT
TRBJ2-7,medium-sized,NA,TRBV12-3/TRBV12-4,CASSLDSALNEQYF,TGTGCCAGCAGTCTAGACAGCGCCCTTAACGAGCAGTACTTC
TRBJ2-7,medium-sized,NA,TRBV5-1,CASSLASNYEQYF,TGCGCCAGCAGCTTGGCCAGCAACTACGAGCAGTACTTC
TRBJ2-7,medium-sized,TRBD1,TRBV7-9,CATKQGASGEQYF,TGTGCCACCAAACAGGGGGCATCAGGCGAGCAGTACTTC
TRBJ1-6,medium-sized,NA,TRBV4-1,CASSQVIINSPLHF,TGCGCCAGCAGCCAAGTCATCATAAATTCACCCCTCCACTTT
TRBJ2-7,medium-sized,NA,TRBV9,CASSDDYSYEQYF,TGTGCCAGCAGCGACGACTACTCCTACGAGCAGTACTTC
TRBJ2-7,many,NA,TRBV27,CASSLRGGHEQYF,TGTGCCAGCAGTTTAAGGGGTGGCCACGAGCAGTACTTC
TRBJ2-3,NA,NA,TRBV7-6,CAGGRGSTDTQYF,TGTGCCGGGGGGCGCGGGTCCACAGATACGCAGTATTTT
TRBJ2-5,NA,TRBD1,TRBV12-3/TRBV12-4,CASSFLGTEETQYF,TGTGCCAGCAGTTTCCTCGGGACAGAAGAGACCCAGTACTTC
TRBJ1-5,NA,NA,TRBV30,CAWSVTGGNQPQHF,TGTGCCTGGAGTGTTACGGGGGGCAATCAGCCCCAGCATTTT
TRBJ1-2,many,TRBD1,TRBV5-6,CASSPGQGFYGYTF,TGTGCCAGCAGCCCAGGACAGGGCTTCTATGGCTACACCTTC
TRBJ2-1,NA,TRBD2,TRBV5-4,CASSLVGEGSSPSEQFF,TGTGCCAGCAGCTTGGTGGGGGAGGGGTCTTCTCCGTCTGAGCAGTTCTTC
TRBJ2-7,medium-sized,NA,TRBV12-5,CASGLGLGYEQYF,TGTGCTAGTGGTTTGGGCCTTGGGTACGAGCAGTACTTC
TRBJ1-3,medium-sized,NA,TRBV18,CASSSGRAGTDSGNTIYF,TGTGCCAGCTCTAGTGGACGAGCCGGGACCGACTCTGGAAACACCATATATTTT
TRBJ1-1,many,NA,TRBV5-5,CASSLEYEGWVEAFF,TGTGCCAGCAGCTTGGAATATGAGGGTTGGGTTGAAGCTTTCTTT
TRBJ2-7,NA,NA,TRBV6-5,CASSPPGTSYERYF,TGTGCCAGCAGTCCCCCCGGGACCTCCTACGAGCGGTACTTC
TRBJ2-7,medium-sized,NA,TRBV29-1,CSVEARGHSYEQYF,TGCAGCGTTGAAGCTCGGGGCCACTCCTACGAGCAGTACTTC
TRBJ1-1,medium-sized,NA,TRBV4-1,CASSQQGLGTEAFF,TGCGCCAGCAGCCAACAAGGGCTGGGCACTGAAGCTTTCTTT
TRBJ2-7,medium-sized,TRBD2,TRBV6-2/TRBV6-3,CASSRRDYYEQYF,TGTGCCAGCAGTCGCCGGGACTACTACGAGCAGTACTTC
TRBJ2-7,medium-sized,TRBD1,TRBV29-1,CSVSGQALSYEQYF,TGCAGCGTTTCCGGACAGGCACTCTCCTACGAGCAGTACTTC
TRBJ2-5,once,NA,TRBV4-3,CASSQGQGPETQYF,TGCGCCAGCAGCCAAGGGCAGGGGCCGGAGACCCAGTACTTC
TRBJ2-7,medium-sized,NA,TRBV20-1,CSARGHLSYEQYF,TGCAGTGCTAGAGGGCACTTATCCTACGAGCAGTACTTC
TRBJ2-3,medium-sized,NA,TRBV7-9,CASSPTQSDTQYF,TGTGCCAGCAGCCCGACCCAGTCAGATACGCAGTATTTT
TRBJ2-7,medium-sized,TRBD1,TRBV6-2/TRBV6-3,CASSPGGGYEQYF,TGTGCCAGCAGTCCAGGGGGCGGCTACGAGCAGTACTTC
TRBJ2-1,NA,TRBD2,TRBV28,CASRRQGLAGPSYNEQFF,TGTGCCAGCAGGCGACAGGGACTAGCGGGACCTAGTTACAATGAGCAGTTCTTC
TRBJ1-5,medium-sized,TRBD1,TRBV5-6,CASSLGPGQGTRNQPQHF,TGTGCCAGCAGCTTGGGACCGGGACAGGGTACGCGGAATCAGCCCCAGCATTTT
TRBJ2-7,few,NA,TRBV20-1,CSASPAGTYEQYF,TGCAGTGCTAGCCCGGCAGGGACCTACGAGCAGTACTTC
TRBJ2-7,medium-sized,TRBD1,TRBV28,CASSPGDSLDEQYF,TGTGCCAGCAGTCCCGGGGACAGTCTCGACGAGCAGTACTTC
TRBJ1-3,medium-sized,TRBD1,TRBV4-3,CASSQDSRGPGNTIYF,TGCGCCAGCAGCCAAGATTCCAGGGGGCCTGGAAACACCATATATTTT
TRBJ2-7,many,NA,TRBV12-3/TRBV12-4,CASRGLSYEQYF,TGTGCCAGCAGGGGGCTCTCCTACGAGCAGTACTTC
TRBJ2-3,medium-sized,NA,TRBV24-1,CATSDRGLSTDTQYF,TGTGCCACCAGTGATCGTGGACTTAGCACAGATACGCAGTATTTT
TRBJ2-7,once,NA,TRBV20-1,CSAEEERRRYEQYF,TGCAGTGCTGAGGAGGAGCGGAGGAGGTACGAGCAGTACTTC
TRBJ1-5,medium-sized,NA,TRBV28,CASKRTPSMEPQHF,TGTGCCAGCAAACGGACACCCTCTATGGAGCCCCAGCATTTT
TRBJ2-4,NA,NA,TRBV11-2,CASSLYEFDGLAKNIQYF,TGTGCCAGCAGCTTATACGAATTCGACGGGCTAGCCAAAAACATTCAGTACTTC
TRBJ2-3,medium-sized,NA,TRBV20-1,CSARADTQYF,TGCAGTGCGAGGGCGGATACGCAGTATTTT
TRBJ2-4,medium-sized,TRBD2,TRBV6-5,CASTGGAKNIQYF,TGTGCCAGCACCGGGGGGGCCAAAAACATTCAGTACTTC